The TCR beta chain under discussion was sequenced for a study of blood T cell repertoires in COVID-19. Study background: There were acute and convalescent COVID-19 samples, and they came from the United States, Italy and Spain. The analysed material was cDNA or gDNA that came from T cells, B-cell-depleted T cells, or PBMCs.

The junction had 5 bases not matched to a gene; V was cut back by 3 bases and J by 4 bases. This CDR3 comprises 15 residues. The germline V gene encodes CDR1 GTSNPN and CDR2 SVGIG (reference sequence). This clone has just a few counts. How the authors handled the data: Amplification with reference gene primers provided the estimates of nucleated cell counts. Here immunoSEQ multiplex PCR was the method, and the copy in TCRdb shows in-frame clones only, minus some. D and trimming come from the DNA, and the V and J calls and clone size come from that table. The sample contains around 84,000 clones, around 82% of which appear only once.

This chain joins TRBV30 and TRBJ2-3; 12 bases are shared with TRBD1. This sequence originates from a man of 80 years or more with active or convalescent COVID-19. The sequencing sample was made of peripheral blood. The CDR3 DNA reads TGTGCCTGGAGGGGAAGGGACAGGGGGCCAGATACGCAGTATTTT. This sequence encodes CAWRGRDRGPDTQYF.